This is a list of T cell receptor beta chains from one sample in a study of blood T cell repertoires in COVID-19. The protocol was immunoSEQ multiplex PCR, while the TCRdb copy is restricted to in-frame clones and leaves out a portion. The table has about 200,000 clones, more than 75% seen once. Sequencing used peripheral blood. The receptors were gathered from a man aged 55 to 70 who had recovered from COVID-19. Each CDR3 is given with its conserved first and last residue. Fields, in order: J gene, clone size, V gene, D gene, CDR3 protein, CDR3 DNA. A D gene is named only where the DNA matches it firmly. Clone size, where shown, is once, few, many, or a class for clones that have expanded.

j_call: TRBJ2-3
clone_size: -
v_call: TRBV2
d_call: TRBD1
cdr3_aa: CARSGTGTFTNTDTQYF
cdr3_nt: TGTGCCAGGTCCGGGACAGGGACTTTCACCAACACAGATACGCAGTATTTT

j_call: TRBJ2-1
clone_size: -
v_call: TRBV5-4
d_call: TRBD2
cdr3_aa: CASSPLPGLGDEQFF
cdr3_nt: TGTGCCAGCAGCCCCCTTCCGGGACTAGGAGATGAGCAGTTCTTC

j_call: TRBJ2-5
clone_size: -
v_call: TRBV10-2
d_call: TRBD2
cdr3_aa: CASSETSGETQYF
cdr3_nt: TGCGCCAGCAGTGAAACTAGCGGAGAGACCCAGTACTTC

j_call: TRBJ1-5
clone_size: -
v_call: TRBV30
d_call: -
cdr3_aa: CAWEQGGNQPQHF
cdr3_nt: TGTGCCTGGGAACAGGGCGGCAATCAGCCCCAGCATTTT

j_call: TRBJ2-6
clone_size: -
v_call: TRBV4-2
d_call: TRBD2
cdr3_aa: CASSQASGMNSGANVLTF
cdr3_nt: TGTGCCAGCAGCCAAGCTAGCGGTATGAACTCTGGGGCCAACGTCCTGACTTTC

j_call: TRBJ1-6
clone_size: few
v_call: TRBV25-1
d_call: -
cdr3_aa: CASAGGRANSPLHF
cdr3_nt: TGTGCCAGCGCGGGGGGGAGAGCTAATTCACCCCTCCACTTT

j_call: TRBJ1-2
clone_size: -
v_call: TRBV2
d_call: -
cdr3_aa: CASSEAANYGYTF
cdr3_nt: TGTGCCAGCAGTGAGGCAGCTAACTATGGCTACACCTTC

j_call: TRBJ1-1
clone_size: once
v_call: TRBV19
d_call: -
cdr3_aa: CASSRTGTEAFF
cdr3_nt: TGTGCCAGTAGTCGTACCGGCACTGAAGCTTTCTTT

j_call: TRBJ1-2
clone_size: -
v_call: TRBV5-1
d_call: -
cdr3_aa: CASSSDSKGYTF
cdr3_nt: TGCGCCAGCAGCTCCGACAGCAAGGGCTACACCTTC

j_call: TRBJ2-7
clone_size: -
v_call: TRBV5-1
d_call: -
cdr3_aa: CASSLDRATSYEQYF
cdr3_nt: TGCGCCAGCAGCTTGGATCGCGCTACCTCCTACGAGCAGTACTTC

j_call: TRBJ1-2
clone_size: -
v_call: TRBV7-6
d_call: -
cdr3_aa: CASSLQESDYGYTF
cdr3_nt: TGTGCCAGCAGCTTACAGGAATCCGACTATGGCTACACCTTC